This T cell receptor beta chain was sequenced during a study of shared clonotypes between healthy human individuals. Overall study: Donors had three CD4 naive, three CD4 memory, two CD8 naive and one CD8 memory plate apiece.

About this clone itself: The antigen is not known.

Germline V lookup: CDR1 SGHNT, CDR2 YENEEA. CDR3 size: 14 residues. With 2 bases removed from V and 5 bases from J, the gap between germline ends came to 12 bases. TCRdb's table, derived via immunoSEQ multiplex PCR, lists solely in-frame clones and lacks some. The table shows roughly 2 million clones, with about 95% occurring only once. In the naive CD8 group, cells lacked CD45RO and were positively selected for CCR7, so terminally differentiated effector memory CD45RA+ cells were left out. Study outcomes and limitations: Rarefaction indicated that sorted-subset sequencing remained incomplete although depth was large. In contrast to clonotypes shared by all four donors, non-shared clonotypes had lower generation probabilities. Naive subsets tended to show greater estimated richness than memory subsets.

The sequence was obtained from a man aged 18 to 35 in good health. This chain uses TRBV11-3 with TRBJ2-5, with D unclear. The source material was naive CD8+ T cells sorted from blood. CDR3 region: CASSLNQEQETQYF. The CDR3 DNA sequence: TGTGCCAGCAGCTTAAACCAGGAGCAGGAGACCCAGTACTTC. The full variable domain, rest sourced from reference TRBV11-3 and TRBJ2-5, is EAGVVQSPRYKIIEKKQPVAFWCNPISGHNTLYWYLQNLGQGPELLIRYENEEAVDDSQLPKDRFSAERLKGVDSTLKIQPAELGDSAVYLCASSLNQEQETQYFGPGTRLLVL.